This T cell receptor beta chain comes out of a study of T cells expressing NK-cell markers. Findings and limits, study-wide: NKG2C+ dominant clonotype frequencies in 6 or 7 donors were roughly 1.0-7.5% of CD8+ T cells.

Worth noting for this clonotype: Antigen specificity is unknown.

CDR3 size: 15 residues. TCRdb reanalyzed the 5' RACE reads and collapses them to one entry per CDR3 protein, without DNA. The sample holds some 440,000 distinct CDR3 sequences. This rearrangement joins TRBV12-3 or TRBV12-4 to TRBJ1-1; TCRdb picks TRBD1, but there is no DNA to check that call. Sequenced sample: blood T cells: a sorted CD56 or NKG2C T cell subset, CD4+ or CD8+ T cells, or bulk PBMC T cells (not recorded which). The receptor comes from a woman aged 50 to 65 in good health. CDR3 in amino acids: CASSFMGVGNTEAFF.